A selection of T cell receptor beta chains follows, all from one sample in a study of T cells in localized non-small cell lung cancer. Repertoires were generated with immunoSEQ multiplex PCR, while TCRdb's copy carries only in-frame clones and drops some. The sample holds 90,000 or so clones, over 80% seen once. The sequences come from peripheral blood, collected before any cancer treatment. The receptors derive from a man aged 35 to 70 with stage I squamous cell lung carcinoma. The CDR3 runs from the conserved cysteine through the conserved F or W. A D gene is named only where the DNA matches it firmly. Where a row states a size, it is once, few, many or the class of an expanded clone; other rows omit it.

V gene: TRBV7-2
D gene: TRBD1
clone size: .
J gene: TRBJ1-5
CDR3 DNA: TGTGCCAGCGGGGGGACAGGGTCCATAGGTCAGCCCCAGCATTTT
CDR3 protein: CASGGTGSIGQPQHF

V gene: TRBV4-2
D gene: .
clone size: .
J gene: TRBJ1-4
CDR3 DNA: TGTGCCAGCAGCCAAGAACCGGGCCCTGAAAAACTGTTTTTT
CDR3 protein: CASSQEPGPEKLFF

V gene: TRBV27
D gene: .
clone size: once
J gene: TRBJ2-7
CDR3 DNA: TGTGCCAGCAGACCAGACCGGATGAGGTCCTACGAGCAGTACTTC
CDR3 protein: CASRPDRMRSYEQYF

V gene: TRBV2
D gene: .
clone size: .
J gene: TRBJ1-6
CDR3 DNA: TGTGCCAGCACCATAGGGACTGTGGCTTCACCCCTCCACTTT
CDR3 protein: CASTIGTVASPLHF

V gene: TRBV5-8
D gene: .
clone size: .
J gene: TRBJ1-5
CDR3 DNA: TGTGCCAGCACCAATGGACAGTACAATCAGCCCCAGCATTTT
CDR3 protein: CASTNGQYNQPQHF

V gene: TRBV28
D gene: .
clone size: few
J gene: TRBJ1-6
CDR3 DNA: TGTGCCAGCAGCCGAAGGGGTTCACCCCTCCACTTT
CDR3 protein: CASSRRGSPLHF

V gene: TRBV27
D gene: .
clone size: .
J gene: TRBJ2-1
CDR3 DNA: TGTGCCAGCAGTTTATCCGGGTTTGAGCAGTTCTTC
CDR3 protein: CASSLSGFEQFF

V gene: TRBV4-1
D gene: .
clone size: .
J gene: TRBJ1-1
CDR3 DNA: TGCGCCAGCAGCCAAACTACGAACACTGAAGCTTTCTTT
CDR3 protein: CASSQTTNTEAFF

V gene: TRBV11-3
D gene: .
clone size: .
J gene: TRBJ2-1
CDR3 DNA: TGTGCCAGCAGAGGGGGGGCCGAGCAGTTCTTC
CDR3 protein: CASRGGAEQFF

V gene: TRBV10-3
D gene: TRBD1
clone size: .
J gene: TRBJ1-5
CDR3 DNA: TGTGCCATCAGTGAGGGACAGGGCAGCGGGCCCCAGCATTTT
CDR3 protein: CAISEGQGSGPQHF

V gene: TRBV4-3
D gene: .
clone size: .
J gene: TRBJ1-2
CDR3 DNA: TGCGCCAGCAGCCAAGGACAAGGAGGTGGCTATGGCTACACCTTC
CDR3 protein: CASSQGQGGGYGYTF

V gene: TRBV28
D gene: .
clone size: .
J gene: TRBJ1-1
CDR3 DNA: TGTGCCAGCAGTTTTTGGGACACTGAAGCTTTCTTT
CDR3 protein: CASSFWDTEAFF

V gene: TRBV6-1
D gene: .
clone size: .
J gene: TRBJ2-4
CDR3 DNA: TGTGCCAGCAGTGATGGGGGCAGAGGGGCCTCCTGGGCCAAAAACATTCAGTACTTC
CDR3 protein: CASSDGGRGASWAKNIQYF

V gene: TRBV6-1
D gene: .
clone size: .
J gene: TRBJ2-7
CDR3 DNA: TGTGCCAGCACCTCGTCCCGGACGTTAGCCTACGAGCAGTACTTC
CDR3 protein: CASTSSRTLAYEQYF

V gene: TRBV28
D gene: .
clone size: .
J gene: TRBJ2-2
CDR3 DNA: TGTGCCAGCACGAGGGGCCACGGGGAGCTGTTTTTT
CDR3 protein: CASTRGHGELFF

V gene: TRBV21-1
D gene: .
clone size: .
J gene: TRBJ1-2
CDR3 DNA: TGTGCCAGCCGCTCGAGGGACAGCCTTAGGCATGGCTACACCTTC
CDR3 protein: CASRSRDSLRHGYTF

V gene: TRBV5-1
D gene: TRBD2
clone size: once
J gene: TRBJ2-5
CDR3 DNA: TGCGCCAGCAGCCCCTGGAGGGGTAGCGGGGACCAAGAGACCCAGTACTTC
CDR3 protein: CASSPWRGSGDQETQYF

V gene: TRBV10-3
D gene: .
clone size: few
J gene: TRBJ2-7
CDR3 DNA: TGTGCCATCAGTGAGTCGGGGACCGGAGCCTCCTACGAGCAGTACTTC
CDR3 protein: CAISESGTGASYEQYF

V gene: TRBV19
D gene: TRBD1
clone size: .
J gene: TRBJ1-6
CDR3 DNA: TGTGCCAGTAGGACCCGGGACAGGAGAAATAATTCACCCCTCCACTTT
CDR3 protein: CASRTRDRRNNSPLHF

V gene: TRBV7-2
D gene: .
clone size: .
J gene: TRBJ1-2
CDR3 DNA: TGTGCCAGCAGCTCCTGGGGGATGGTCTATGGCTACACCTTC
CDR3 protein: CASSSWGMVYGYTF

V gene: TRBV11-1
D gene: .
clone size: .
J gene: TRBJ1-2
CDR3 DNA: TGTGCCAGCAGCTTATCAGAGTCTCGGGGCTACACCTTC
CDR3 protein: CASSLSESRGYTF

V gene: TRBV5-1
D gene: .
clone size: .
J gene: TRBJ2-3
CDR3 DNA: TGCGCCAGCACGACCCAGGGCACAGATACGCAGTATTTT
CDR3 protein: CASTTQGTDTQYF

V gene: TRBV5-6
D gene: TRBD1
clone size: .
J gene: TRBJ2-1
CDR3 DNA: TGTGCCAGCAGGGCGACAGGGCGGAATGAGCAGTTCTTC
CDR3 protein: CASRATGRNEQFF

V gene: TRBV4-1
D gene: .
clone size: .
J gene: TRBJ1-1
CDR3 DNA: TGCGCCAGCAGCCAGCTTCGGACAGACCCGGGTGAAGCTTTCTTT
CDR3 protein: CASSQLRTDPGEAFF

V gene: TRBV5-1
D gene: TRBD1
clone size: .
J gene: TRBJ1-2
CDR3 DNA: TGCGCCAGCAGCTTGCAGCCCCTCAGGGGGGAACATGGCTACACCTTC
CDR3 protein: CASSLQPLRGEHGYTF

V gene: TRBV5-5
D gene: .
clone size: .
J gene: TRBJ1-4
CDR3 DNA: TGTGCCAGCAGCTTGGCCGGGGGGACCTTTAATGAAAAACTGTTTTTT
CDR3 protein: CASSLAGGTFNEKLFF

V gene: TRBV7-9
D gene: .
clone size: once
J gene: TRBJ1-1
CDR3 DNA: TGTGCCAGCAGCTTTTATATGCCGGCTGAAGCTTTCTTT
CDR3 protein: CASSFYMPAEAFF

V gene: TRBV27
D gene: TRBD1
clone size: .
J gene: TRBJ2-7
CDR3 DNA: TGTGCCAGCAGTCGAAAGGGACAGGGGGCCTACGAGCAGTACTTC
CDR3 protein: CASSRKGQGAYEQYF

V gene: TRBV19
D gene: TRBD2
clone size: .
J gene: TRBJ2-1
CDR3 DNA: TGTGCCAGTAGTATGGAGACTAGCGGTGCGATCTACAATGAGCAGTTCTTC
CDR3 protein: CASSMETSGAIYNEQFF

V gene: TRBV7-9
D gene: .
clone size: .
J gene: TRBJ2-7
CDR3 DNA: TGTGCCAGCAGCGCAAGGTCAGGGGTTTCCTACGAGCAGTACTTC
CDR3 protein: CASSARSGVSYEQYF

V gene: TRBV6-5
D gene: .
clone size: .
J gene: TRBJ1-2
CDR3 DNA: TGTGCCAGCAGGTCCGGGACCCTTAACTATGGCTACACCTTC
CDR3 protein: CASRSGTLNYGYTF

V gene: TRBV6-5
D gene: .
clone size: .
J gene: TRBJ2-7
CDR3 DNA: TGTGCCAGCAGTTACTCGAGTAGGGACGAGCAGTACTTC
CDR3 protein: CASSYSSRDEQYF